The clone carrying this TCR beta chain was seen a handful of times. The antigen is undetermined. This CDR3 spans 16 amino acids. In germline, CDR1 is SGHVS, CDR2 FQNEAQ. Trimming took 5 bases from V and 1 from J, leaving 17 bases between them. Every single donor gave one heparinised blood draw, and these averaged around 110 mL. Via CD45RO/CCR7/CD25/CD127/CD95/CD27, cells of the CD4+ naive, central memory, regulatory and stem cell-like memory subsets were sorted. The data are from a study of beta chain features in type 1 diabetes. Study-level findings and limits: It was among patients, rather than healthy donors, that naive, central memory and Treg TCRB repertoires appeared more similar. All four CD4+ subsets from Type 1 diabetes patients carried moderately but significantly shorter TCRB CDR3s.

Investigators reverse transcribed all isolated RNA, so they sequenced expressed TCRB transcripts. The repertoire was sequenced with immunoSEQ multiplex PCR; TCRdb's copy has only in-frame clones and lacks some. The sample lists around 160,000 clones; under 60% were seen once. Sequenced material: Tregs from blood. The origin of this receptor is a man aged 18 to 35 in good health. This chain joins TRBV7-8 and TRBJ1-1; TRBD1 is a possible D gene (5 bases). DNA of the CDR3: TGTGCCAGCAGCCCTTATTTCGGGGGTCGGAACACTGAAGCTTTCTTT. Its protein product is CASSPYFGGRNTEAFF.